The rows below give T cell receptor beta chains drawn from one sample of a study of OX40 agonist ivuxolimab in advanced cancers. The data were produced by immunoSEQ multiplex PCR, yet TCRdb's version contains in-frame clones alone and is incomplete. The data show around 62,000 clones, around 82% seen once. This specimen consisted of CD4+ or CD8+ T cells sorted from blood, obtained in a trial of the OX40 agonist ivuxolimab. The receptors stem from an adult with an advanced solid tumor such as melanoma, head and neck, liver or kidney cancer. CDR3s include the opening cysteine and the closing phenylalanine or tryptophan. Each record gives: V gene, clone size, J gene, D gene, CDR3 length, CDR3 protein, CDR3 DNA. The D gene is left open where the match is weak. The size entry is marked missing in some rows and otherwise reads once, few, many or a size class.

TRBV4-2	-	TRBJ1-2	TRBD1	15	CASSLDRAGSYGYTF	TGTGCCAGCAGCCTGGACAGGGCGGGCAGCTATGGCTACACCTTC
TRBV18	-	TRBJ1-2	-	13	CASSATANYGYTF	TGTGCCAGCTCAGCGACGGCTAACTATGGCTACACCTTC
TRBV2	-	TRBJ2-4	TRBD2	16	CASSEIAGKGENIQYF	TGTGCCAGCAGTGAAATAGCGGGGAAGGGGGAAAACATTCAGTACTTC
TRBV18	-	TRBJ2-7	TRBD1	19	CASSPDGTGRNWPRYEQYF	TGTGCCAGCTCGCCTGACGGGACAGGACGTAATTGGCCACGCTACGAGCAGTACTTC
TRBV5-4	-	TRBJ2-5	TRBD1	15	CASSPGGGQGKTQYF	TGTGCCAGCAGCCCTGGGGGGGGACAGGGAAAGACCCAGTACTTC
TRBV19	once	TRBJ2-1	-	12	CASSGSYNEQFF	TGTGCCAGTAGTGGAAGTTACAATGAGCAGTTCTTC
TRBV11-1	-	TRBJ2-4	-	15	CASSLGRGGKNIQYF	TGTGCCAGCAGCTTAGGTCGGGGCGGCAAAAACATTCAGTACTTC
TRBV19	-	TRBJ1-1	-	14	CASSIRHANTEAFF	TGTGCCAGTAGTATACGGCATGCGAACACTGAAGCTTTCTTT
TRBV11-2	-	TRBJ1-1	-	15	CASSSIRGGNTEAFF	TGTGCCAGCAGCTCTATCAGGGGTGGGAACACTGAAGCTTTCTTT
TRBV5-1	-	TRBJ1-4	-	15	CASSLGGASLEKLFF	TGCGCCAGCAGCTTGGGGGGCGCGAGTCTTGAAAAACTGTTTTTT
TRBV11-2	-	TRBJ2-5	-	13	CASSLSGKETQYF	TGTGCCAGCAGCCTTAGCGGTAAAGAGACCCAGTACTTC
TRBV28	few	TRBJ1-2	-	12	CASSTLNYGYTF	TGTGCCAGCAGCACCTTGAACTATGGCTACACCTTC
TRBV15	few	TRBJ2-2	-	16	CATSRDPGGRTGELFF	TGTGCCACCAGCAGAGATCCTGGGGGTCGAACCGGGGAGCTGTTTTTT
TRBV7-2	few	TRBJ1-1	-	14	CASSLAQGNTEAFF	TGTGCCAGCAGCTTAGCCCAGGGGAACACTGAAGCTTTCTTT
TRBV4-1	-	TRBJ1-6	-	14	CASSPDRPPPPLHF	TGCGCCAGCAGCCCCGACAGGCCCCCTCCGCCCCTCCACTTT
TRBV4-1	-	TRBJ1-1	TRBD1	16	CASSQLTVDRGRQAFF	TGCGCCAGCAGCCAATTAACCGTGGACAGGGGACGTCAAGCTTTCTTT
TRBV6-1	-	TRBJ2-7	-	15	CASSEVLQGTEEQYF	TGTGCCAGCAGTGAAGTATTACAGGGAACGGAGGAGCAGTACTTC
TRBV7-2	-	TRBJ2-4	TRBD2	16	CASSSSGALAKNIQYF	TGTGCCAGCAGCTCTAGCGGGGCGCTAGCCAAAAACATTCAGTACTTC
TRBV7-2	-	TRBJ1-6	-	17	CASSLGGSPGGNSPLHF	TGTGCCAGCAGCTTAGGAGGGTCACCGGGCGGCAATTCACCCCTCCACTTT
TRBV6-1	-	TRBJ2-3	-	13	CASSEHVADTQYF	TGTGCCAGCAGTGAACATGTGGCAGATACGCAGTATTTT
TRBV7-9	-	TRBJ1-1	-	12	CASGKTNTEAFF	TGTGCCAGCGGCAAAACGAACACTGAAGCTTTCTTT
TRBV29-1	few	TRBJ1-1	-	12	CSARRSQGKAFF	TGCAGCGCACGGAGAAGTCAGGGAAAAGCTTTCTTT
TRBV7-9	few	TRBJ1-6	-	12	CASSLARGPLHF	TGTGCCAGCAGCTTAGCGCGGGGACCCCTCCACTTT